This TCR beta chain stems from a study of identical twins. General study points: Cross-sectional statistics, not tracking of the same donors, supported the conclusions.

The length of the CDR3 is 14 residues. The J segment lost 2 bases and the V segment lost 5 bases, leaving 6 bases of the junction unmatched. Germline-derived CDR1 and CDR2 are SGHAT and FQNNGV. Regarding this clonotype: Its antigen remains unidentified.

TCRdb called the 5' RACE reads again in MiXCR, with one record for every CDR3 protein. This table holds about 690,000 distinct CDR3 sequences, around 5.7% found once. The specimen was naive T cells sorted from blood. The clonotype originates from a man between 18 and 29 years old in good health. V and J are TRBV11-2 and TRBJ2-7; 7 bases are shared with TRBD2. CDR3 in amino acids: CASSALAAAYEQYF. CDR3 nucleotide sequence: TGTGCCAGCAGCGCCCTAGCGGCCGCCTACGAGCAGTACTTC.